The 21 T cell receptor beta chains listed next were all sequenced from one sample in a study of identical twins. TCRdb independently ran MiXCR on the 5' RACE reads; one entry per CDR3 protein. The table has approximately 630,000 distinct CDR3 sequences, roughly 7.2% seen once. The sample was also linked to a second study, of yellow fever vaccine responses in identical twins.

Input material: PBMCs. All receptors derive from a woman aged 18-29 years in good health.

This clonotype was found a few times. The chain couples TRBV7-2 to TRBJ2-4, with 8 bases that match TRBD1. This CDR3 comprises 15 residues. Germline CDR1 SGHTA, CDR2 FQGNSA. V was clipped by 6 bases and J by 7 bases; unmatched bases: 11. The CDR3, as DNA: TGTGCCAGCAGTCCTTCTGGACAGGGCTATAACATTCAGTACTTC. Translated: CASSPSGQGYNIQYF.

A few counts support this clonotype. The chain joins TRBV20-1 to TRBJ2-5; TRBD2 is a possible D gene (5 bases). The germline V gene has CDR1 DFQATT and CDR2 SNEGSKA (reference sequence). The CDR3 totals 14 residues. V was clipped by 6 bases and J by 5 bases, with 19 bases between them. The DNA of the CDR3 is TGCAGTGCCACCCCGGTAGCCTGGGAGGAGACCCAGTACTTC. Residues: CSATPVAWEETQYF.

This clonotype was seen repeatedly, ten times or more. This chain connects TRBV5-1 to TRBJ2-1, with 10 bases matching TRBD1. Germline assignment: CDR1 SGHRS and CDR2 YFSETQ. The CDR3 sequence is 14 residues long. V was clipped by 5 bases and J by 5 bases; unmatched bases: 4. The CDR3 is CASSRTGGDNEQFF. CDR3 bases: TGCGCCAGCAGTAGGACAGGGGGGGACAATGAGCAGTTCTTC. The full variable domain, completed using reference TRBV5-1 and TRBJ2-1, is KAGVTQTPRYLIKTRGQQVTLSCSPISGHRSVSWYQQTPGQGLQFLFEYFSETQRNKGNFPGRFSGRQFSNSRSEMNVSTLELGDSALYLCASSRTGGDNEQFFGPGTRLTVL.

The CDR3 nucleotides read TGTGCCAGCAGCAAGCCCGCGGGGGTCGATACGCAGTATTTT. This sequence encodes CASSKPAGVDTQYF. The chain uses TRBV7-9 and TRBJ2-3, with TRBD2 matching over 7 bases. Germline V gives CDR1 SEHNR, CDR2 FQNEAQ (reference sequence). Trimming cost V 5 bases and J 6 bases; bases outside gene matches: 8. The CDR3 has 14 amino acids.

This rearrangement joins TRBV7-9 to TRBJ2-7; a weak D match, TRBD1 (6 bases). Trimming cost V 2 bases and J 3 bases, with 14 bases left between them. The V gene's germline CDR1 is SEHNR and CDR2 FQNEAQ (reference sequence). This CDR3 is built from 15 residues. CDR3 nucleotide sequence: TGTGCCAGCAGCTTACCGGGACACGCTCTCTACGAGCAGTACTTC. It is translated as CASSLPGHALYEQYF.

V gene TRBV4-1 combines with J gene TRBJ2-1; TRBD2 matches at 10 bases. CDR3 length equals 17 residues. Germline loops: CDR1 MGHRA, CDR2 YSYEKL. J lost 5 bases, V lost 2 bases, and 9 bases had no gene match. CDR3 sequence: CASSQLPKRGGHNEQFF. Here the CDR3 DNA reads TGCGCCAGCAGCCAATTACCGAAGCGGGGGGGCCACAATGAGCAGTTCTTC.

This clonotype occurred a few times. This chain uses TRBV7-2 with TRBJ2-7; the D gene is possibly TRBD2 (6 bases). The length of the CDR3 is 15 residues. Germline-derived CDR1 and CDR2 are SGHTA and FQGNSA. Trimming took 2 bases from V and 0 from J, leaving 11 bases between them. CDR3 sequence: CASSLTGSDSYEQYF. Written as DNA, the CDR3 is TGTGCCAGCAGCTTAACCGGGAGTGACTCCTACGAGCAGTACTTC.

This clonotype was picked up a small number of times. The chain links TRBV5-1 to TRBJ2-5, with D unresolved. The CDR3 contains 14 residues. Germline CDR1 is SGHRS and CDR2 is YFSETQ. V lost 2 bases and J lost 1, with 9 bases in between. Here the CDR3 reads CASSFATSQETQYF. In nucleotides, the CDR3 is TGCGCCAGCAGCTTCGCGACCAGCCAAGAGACCCAGTACTTC. Full variable domain (remainder filled in from reference TRBV5-1 and TRBJ2-5): KAGVTQTPRYLIKTRGQQVTLSCSPISGHRSVSWYQQTPGQGLQFLFEYFSETQRNKGNFPGRFSGRQFSNSRSEMNVSTLELGDSALYLCASSFATSQETQYFGPGTRLLVL.

V and J are TRBV18 and TRBJ2-3; 7 bases align to TRBD1. The length of the CDR3 is 15 residues. CDR1 KGHSH and CDR2 LQKENI come from the germline V gene. The ends lost 3 bases at V and 3 bases at J; junction bases unmatched: 6. The DNA of the CDR3 is TGTGCCAGCTCACCGTCGACAGGGAGAACAGATACGCAGTATTTT. This translates into CASSPSTGRTDTQYF. Using reference TRBV18 and TRBJ2-3 for the parts outside the CDR3, the full variable domain is NAGVMQNPRHLVRRRGQEARLRCSPMKGHSHVYWYRQLPEEGLKFMVYLQKENIIDESGMPKERFSAEFPKEGPSILRIQQVVRGDSAAYFCASSPSTGRTDTQYFGPGTRLTVL.

The chain carries TRBV25-1 and TRBJ1-2; TRBD1 agrees at 11 bases. CDR1 is MGHDK, CDR2 SYGVNS, per germline. The V gene end was trimmed by 2 bases and the J gene end by 5 bases; junction bases not matched to a gene: 1. The CDR3 totals 14 residues. Here the CDR3 DNA reads TGTGCCAGCAGTGAAGGGGACAGGGGGTATGGCTACACCTTC. Translated: CASSEGDRGYGYTF.

A few counts support this clonotype. The CDR3 is CASSQRLAGVGNEQYF. The CDR3 DNA reads as TGCGCCAGCAGCCAACGACTAGCGGGAGTTGGAAACGAGCAGTACTTC. J is TRBJ2-7 and V is TRBV5-1; 12 bases agree with TRBD2. CDR3 length equals 16 residues. After removal of 4 bases from V and 5 bases from J, the junction contained 10 bases not matched to a gene. CDR1 and CDR2 (germline): SGHRS, YFSETQ.

The V and J genes are TRBV25-1 and TRBJ2-3; D gene unclear. Looked up from germline, CDR1 is MGHDK and CDR2 is SYGVNS. The CDR3 totals 12 residues. The germline V and J ends were trimmed by 8 bases and 6 bases, with 12 bases remaining between them. CDR3 sequence (DNA): TGTGCCAGCTACGGGTCACTTGATACGCAGTATTTT. Translation gives CASYGSLDTQYF.

This clonotype occurred a few times. J is TRBJ2-4 and V is TRBV7-2; no firm D call. Germline V lookup: CDR1 SGHTA, CDR2 FQGNSA. This CDR3 is 15 amino acids long. The V end lost 5 bases, the J end lost 5 bases, and 16 bases lay between the germline ends. The CDR3 here is CASSPYQGQENIQYF. CDR3 DNA sequence: TGTGCCAGCAGCCCTTACCAAGGCCAAGAAAACATTCAGTACTTC.

This clonotype was counted at least ten times. The chain carries TRBV29-1 and TRBJ2-1, with 10 bases identical to TRBD1. V trimming: 6 bases; J trimming: 6 bases; junction bases outside the gene matches: 8. The CDR3 loop spans 14 amino acids. The germline gives CDR1 SQVTM, CDR2 ANQGSEA. In DNA form, the CDR3 reads TGCAGCGTGCCAACCGGGACAGGGGTCAATGAGCAGTTCTTC. Its translation: CSVPTGTGVNEQFF.

The rearrangement links TRBV20-1 to TRBJ2-5; D is perhaps TRBD2 (7 bases). Germline V gene data show CDR1 as DFQATT and CDR2 as SNEGSKA (reference sequence). This CDR3 region has 14 residues. The V and J ends lost 6 bases and 2 bases respectively, with 16 bases between them. The CDR3 DNA sequence: TGCAGTGCAAAGGGGGGGCGGGGGCAAGAGACCCAGTACTTC. It specifies CSAKGGRGQETQYF.

The rearrangement joins TRBV20-1 to TRBJ2-1, with TRBD2 matching over 8 bases. Germline CDR1 is DFQATT and CDR2 is SNEGSKA (reference sequence). This CDR3 comprises 17 residues. J was trimmed by 0 bases and V by 5 bases; bases with no gene match: 12. In nucleotides, the CDR3 is TGCAGTGCTCCTCCCTGGCGGGAGGCATACTCCTACAATGAGCAGTTCTTC. This sequence encodes CSAPPWREAYSYNEQFF.

This clonotype was counted only a few times. The chain employs TRBV6-1 and TRBJ2-2, with TRBD2 identical over 7 bases. Germline CDR1 is MNHNS and CDR2 is SASEGT. This CDR3 contains 15 residues. V dropped 6 bases and J dropped 7; count of bases not matched to a gene: 11. DNA of the CDR3: TGTGCCAGCAGACTCCTCCTGGGGGGGGTCGGGGAGCTGTTTTTT. Translated: CASRLLLGGVGELFF.

This clonotype was found a few times. V is TRBV21-1 and J is TRBJ2-1. TRBV21-1 is deemed a pseudogene. The CDR3 extends over 16 amino acids. The chain's CDR3 is CASVCRRSCSYNEQFF. Written as DNA, the CDR3 is TGTGCCAGCGTATGCAGGCGGTCCTGCTCCTACAATGAGCAGTTCTTC.

This sequence joins TRBV28 and TRBJ1-6; 10 nucleotides align to TRBD1. Germline CDR1 is MDHEN and CDR2 is SYDVKM. The CDR3 runs to 15 residues. Trimming cost V 5 bases and J 7 bases; bases outside gene matches: 5. CDR3: CASSNGQGGNSPLHF. The DNA of the CDR3 is TGTGCCAGCAGTAACGGACAGGGGGGCAATTCACCCCTCCACTTT.

This clonotype has more than one count but fewer than ten. The chain combines TRBV18 with TRBJ2-3, with D possibly matching TRBD2 (5 bases). Germline V CDR1 and CDR2: KGHSH, LQKENI. Trimming cost V 3 bases and J 2 bases, with 12 bases left between them. The CDR3 is made up of 15 amino acids. CDR3 sequence reads: CASSPPGWNTDTQYF. For the CDR3, the DNA is TGTGCCAGCTCACCTCCGGGGTGGAACACAGATACGCAGTATTTT.

This clonotype was observed many times. Here the CDR3 omits its conserved ending phenylalanine or tryptophan, so a read error is the likely source. The DNA is left out, because the CDR3 cannot be placed on it with certainty; the CDR3 is given as TCRdb lists it. The CDR3 protein is CASSPIPRDRL. V and J are TRBV25-1 and TRBJ1-1; the table's D call, TRBD1, was not checked against the DNA. Germline V lookup: CDR1 MGHDK, CDR2 SYGVNS. The CDR3 has 11 residues if both end residues are counted.